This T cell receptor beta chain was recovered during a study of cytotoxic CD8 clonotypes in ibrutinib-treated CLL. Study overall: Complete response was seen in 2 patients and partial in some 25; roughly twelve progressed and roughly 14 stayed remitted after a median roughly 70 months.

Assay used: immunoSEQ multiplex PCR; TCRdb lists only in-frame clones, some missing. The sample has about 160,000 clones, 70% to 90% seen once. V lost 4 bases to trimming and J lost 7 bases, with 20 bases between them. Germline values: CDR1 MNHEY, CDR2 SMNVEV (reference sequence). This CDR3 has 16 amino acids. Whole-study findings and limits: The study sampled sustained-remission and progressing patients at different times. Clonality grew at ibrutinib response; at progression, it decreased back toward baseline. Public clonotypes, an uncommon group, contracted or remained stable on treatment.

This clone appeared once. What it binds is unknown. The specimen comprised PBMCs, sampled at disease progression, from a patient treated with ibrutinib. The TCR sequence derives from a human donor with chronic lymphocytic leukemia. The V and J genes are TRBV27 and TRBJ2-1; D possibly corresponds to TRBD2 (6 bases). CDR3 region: CASSSSLAVGWNEQFF. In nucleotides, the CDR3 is TGTGCCAGCAGTTCCTCCTTAGCGGTAGGGTGGAATGAGCAGTTCTTC.